This T cell receptor beta chain was profiled in a study of shared clonotypes between healthy human individuals. General study findings and limits: Naive subsets, compared against memory subsets, generally had larger estimated richness values. Sharing across four donors was highest in naive CD4 (around 5%) and lowest in memory CD8 (0.4%). Owing to a small donor count, the genetic and exposure-history diversity represented was limited.

The table lists this clone with a few counts. Its antigen is unidentified. Clones were read by immunoSEQ multiplex PCR, and TCRdb kept only the in-frame ones, dropping some. The sample includes about 680,000 clones, about 80% of them seen just once. Donors, healthy HIV-negative adults, lacked recent acute infections or vaccinations. This CDR3 comprises 14 residues. From germline, CDR1 is SGHTS and CDR2 YDEGEE. Trimming left V 0 bases short and J 2 bases short, with 8 bases between. Sample: memory CD4+ T cells sorted from blood. This sample's subset: CD45RA-negative fraction. This TCR was sampled from a woman in her 30s in good health. The chain is built from TRBV5-8 and TRBJ1-2; no clear D gene. The CDR3: CASSLVTGNYGYTF. The CDR3 DNA follows: TGTGCCAGCAGCTTGGTAACCGGGAACTATGGCTACACCTTC.